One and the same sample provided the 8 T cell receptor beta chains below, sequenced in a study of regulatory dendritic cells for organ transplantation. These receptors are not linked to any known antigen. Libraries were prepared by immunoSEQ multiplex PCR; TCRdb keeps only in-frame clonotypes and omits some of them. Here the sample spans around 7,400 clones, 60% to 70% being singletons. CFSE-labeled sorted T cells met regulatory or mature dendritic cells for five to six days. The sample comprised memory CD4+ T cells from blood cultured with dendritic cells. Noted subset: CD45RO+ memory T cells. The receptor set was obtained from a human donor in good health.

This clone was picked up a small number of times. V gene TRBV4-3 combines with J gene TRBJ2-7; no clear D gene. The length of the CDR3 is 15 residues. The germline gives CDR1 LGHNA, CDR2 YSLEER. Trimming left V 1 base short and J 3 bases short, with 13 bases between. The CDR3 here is CASSQGVGGDYEQYF. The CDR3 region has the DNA TGCGCCAGCAGCCAAGGGGTCGGCGGAGACTACGAGCAGTACTTC.

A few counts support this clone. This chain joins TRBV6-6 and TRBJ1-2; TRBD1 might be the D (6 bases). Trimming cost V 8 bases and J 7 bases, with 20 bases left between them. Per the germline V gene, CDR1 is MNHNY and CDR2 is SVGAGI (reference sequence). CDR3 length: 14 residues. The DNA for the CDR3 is TGTGCCAGCGTAAGGGGGACGCAAAATATTGGCTACACCTTC. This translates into CASVRGTQNIGYTF.

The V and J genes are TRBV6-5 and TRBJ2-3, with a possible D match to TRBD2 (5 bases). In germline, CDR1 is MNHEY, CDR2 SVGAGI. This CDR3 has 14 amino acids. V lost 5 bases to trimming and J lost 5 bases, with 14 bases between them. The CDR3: CASSPLAVVDTQYF. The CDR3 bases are TGTGCCAGCAGTCCTCTAGCAGTGGTAGATACGCAGTATTTT.

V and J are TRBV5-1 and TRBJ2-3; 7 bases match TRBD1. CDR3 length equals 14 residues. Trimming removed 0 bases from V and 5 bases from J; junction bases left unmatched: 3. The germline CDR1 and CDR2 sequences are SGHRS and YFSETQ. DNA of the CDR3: TGCGCCAGCAGCTTGGGACAGGGAAGAGATACGCAGTATTTT. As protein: CASSLGQGRDTQYF.

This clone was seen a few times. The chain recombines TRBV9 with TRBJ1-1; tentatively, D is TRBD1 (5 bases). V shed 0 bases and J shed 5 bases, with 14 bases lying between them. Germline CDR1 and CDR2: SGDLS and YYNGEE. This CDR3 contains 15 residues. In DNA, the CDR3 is TGTGCCAGCAGCGTAGGGGCAGGGCGGGGTACTGAAGCTTTCTTT. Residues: CASSVGAGRGTEAFF.

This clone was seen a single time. In nucleotides, the CDR3 is TGTGCCAGCAGCCTCCCTCCCGGACGGGGTCACAATGAGCAGTTCTTC. This encodes CASSLPPGRGHNEQFF. This chain connects TRBV14 to TRBJ2-1; maybe TRBD2 (5 bases). CDR1 and CDR2 (germline): SGHDN, FVKESK. Trimming stripped 4 bases from V and 5 bases from J, with 18 bases between. The CDR3 loop spans 16 amino acids.

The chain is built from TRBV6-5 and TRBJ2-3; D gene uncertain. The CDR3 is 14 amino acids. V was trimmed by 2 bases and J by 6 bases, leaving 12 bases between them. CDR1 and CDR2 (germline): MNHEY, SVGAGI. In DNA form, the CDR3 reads TGTGCCAGCAGTTACCGTCTACCTGAGGATACGCAGTATTTT. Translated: CASSYRLPEDTQYF.

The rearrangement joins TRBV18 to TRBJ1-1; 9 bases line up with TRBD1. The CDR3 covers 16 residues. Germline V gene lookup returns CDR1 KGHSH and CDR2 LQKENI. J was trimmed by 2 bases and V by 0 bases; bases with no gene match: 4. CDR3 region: CASSPPGQGGNTEAFF. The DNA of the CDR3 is TGTGCCAGCTCACCACCGGGACAGGGAGGTAACACTGAAGCTTTCTTT. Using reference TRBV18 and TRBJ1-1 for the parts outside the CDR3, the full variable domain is NAGVMQNPRHLVRRRGQEARLRCSPMKGHSHVYWYRQLPEEGLKFMVYLQKENIIDESGMPKERFSAEFPKEGPSILRIQQVVRGDSAAYFCASSPPGQGGNTEAFFGQGTRLTVV.